The 14 T cell receptor beta chains below come from one sample, sequenced in a study of CD4 T cells in relation to SARS-CoV-2 and coronaviruses. The unexposed donors gave CD4+ T cells in about 2010-2019, prior to COVID-19. CD4+ T cells were isolated from the cells after more than nine days of culture. These receptors' antigens are unknown. The assay was immunoSEQ multiplex PCR, and TCRdb's table has in-frame clones only and misses some. The top ten hold more than 9% of the sample, which has just over 25,000 clones, around three quarters seen once. The source material was CD4+ T cells from PBMCs, cultured in vitro. Receptor source: a human donor in good health.

In its sample, this clone was seen a few times. The chain uses TRBV5-1 and TRBJ1-5, with D possibly matching TRBD1 (5 bases). There are 14 residues in the CDR3. V lost 4 bases and J lost 5, with 13 bases in between. In germline, CDR1 is SGHRS, CDR2 YFSETQ. The CDR3 protein is CASSPGAGYQPQHF. The CDR3 bases are TGCGCCAGCAGCCCCGGGGCTGGGTATCAGCCCCAGCATTTT.

CDR3 residues: CASSLWGREAEQYF. In nucleotides, the CDR3 is TGTGCCAGCAGTTTATGGGGCAGGGAAGCCGAGCAGTACTTC. The V and J genes are TRBV27 and TRBJ2-7; tentatively, D is TRBD1 (5 bases). From germline, CDR1 is MNHEY and CDR2 SMNVEV (reference sequence). Trimming cost V 1 base and J 6 bases, with 13 bases left between them. The CDR3 is 14 amino acids.

The genes are TRBV19 and TRBJ1-5, with a tentative D call TRBD1 (6 bases). Between the trimmed V and J ends, which lost 6 bases and 1 base, there was a span of 16 bases. This CDR3 has 16 amino acids. The germline V gene encodes CDR1 LNHDA and CDR2 SQIVND (reference sequence). The DNA for the CDR3 is TGTGCCAGTAGCCCACAGGGAGGGGGAAGCAATCAGCCCCAGCATTTT. Translated, it gives CASSPQGGGSNQPQHF.

V usage is TRBV2 and J usage is TRBJ1-1, with D possibly TRBD1 on 6 matching bases. Per the germline V gene, CDR1 is SNHLY and CDR2 is FYNNEI. This CDR3 is 14 amino acids long. Trimming stripped 5 bases from V and 5 bases from J, with 15 bases between. The CDR3 here is CASSKQGWGTEAFF. The CDR3 nucleotides read TGTGCCAGCAGTAAACAGGGCTGGGGGACTGAAGCTTTCTTT.

The CDR3 DNA follows: TGTGCCAGCATTGGGAAAACTAGCACAGATACGCAGTATTTT. It translates to CASIGKTSTDTQYF. This chain joins TRBV2 and TRBJ2-3; no firm D call. CDR3 length: 14 amino acids. V gave up 7 bases and J gave up 0 bases, with 11 bases separating them. From germline, CDR1 is SNHLY and CDR2 FYNNEI. Complete variable domain (other parts from reference TRBV2 and TRBJ2-3): EPEVTQTPSHQVTQMGQEVILRCVPISNHLYFYWYRQILGQKVEFLVSFYNNEISEKSEIFDDQFSVERPDGSNFTLKIRSTKLEDSAMYFCASIGKTSTDTQYFGPGTRLTVL.

This clone was found a few times. This sequence joins TRBV12-3 or TRBV12-4 and TRBJ1-4; 7 bases agree with TRBD1. The V segment lost 7 bases and the J segment 8 bases; nucleotides outside the gene matches: 4. The CDR3 totals 12 residues. Here the CDR3 DNA reads TGTGCCAGCAAAACAGGGGACGAAAAACTGTTTTTT. Amino acid sequence: CASKTGDEKLFF.

This chain joins TRBV3-1 (or the pseudogene TRBV3-2) and TRBJ1-1; perhaps TRBD1 as D (5 bases). The germline V gene has CDR1 LGHDT and CDR2 YNNKEL (reference sequence). CDR3 length: 15 residues. V was shortened by 0 bases and J by 3 bases, with 11 bases between the two germline ends. The CDR3 nucleotides are TGTGCCAGCAGCCAAGATGGGGGTTCCCACACTGAAGCTTTCTTT. Its protein product is CASSQDGGSHTEAFF.

This clone was seen a single time. The chain employs TRBV4-2 and TRBJ2-7, with 9 bases that match TRBD2. Germline-derived CDR1 and CDR2 are LGHNA and YNFKEQ. This CDR3 has 15 amino acids. The V gene end was trimmed by 1 base and the J gene end by 6 bases; junction bases not matched to a gene: 7. The CDR3 is CASSQVVAGEPEQYF. The CDR3 coding sequence is TGTGCCAGCAGCCAAGTGGTAGCGGGAGAACCCGAGCAGTACTTC.

The chain carries TRBV29-1 and TRBJ1-4; D remains ambiguous. Trimming removed 6 bases from V and 6 bases from J, with 17 bases in between. The CDR3 has 14 amino acids. The germline CDR1 and CDR2 sequences are SQVTM and ANQGSEA. This CDR3 reads CSVIRVAGDEKLFF. CDR3 nucleotides: TGCAGCGTCATCCGGGTAGCTGGCGATGAAAAACTGTTTTTT.

The chain has TRBV3-1 (or the pseudogene TRBV3-2) and TRBJ2-3; TRBD2 is a possible D gene (6 bases). Germline assignment: CDR1 LGHDT and CDR2 YNNKEL (reference sequence). CDR3 length equals 18 residues. Trimming left V 3 bases short and J 4 bases short, with 23 bases between. The CDR3 bases are TGTGCCAGCAGCCACGGCGGGACCCGGGGAAAACGCGCAGATACGCAGTATTTT. Translation: CASSHGGTRGKRADTQYF.

The sample holds a few counts of this clone. V gene TRBV9 combines with J gene TRBJ2-7; 9 bases line up with TRBD2. CDR3 length: 14 residues. The V gene end was trimmed by 3 bases and the J gene end by 3 bases; junction bases not matched to a gene: 4. The germline CDR1 and CDR2 sequences are SGDLS and YYNGEE. The CDR3 sequence is CASSEGLADYEQYF. CDR3 nucleotides: TGTGCCAGCAGCGAGGGACTAGCCGACTACGAGCAGTACTTC.

The genes are TRBV7-9 and TRBJ2-7, with D perhaps being TRBD1 or TRBD2 (6 bases each). The CDR3 length is 16 residues. The germline V gene has CDR1 SEHNR and CDR2 FQNEAQ (reference sequence). V shed 7 bases and J shed 0 bases, with 19 bases lying between them. CDR3 nucleotide sequence: TGTGCCAGCACAAAGTGGAGAGGGGGGAACTCCTACGAGCAGTACTTC. Protein product: CASTKWRGGNSYEQYF.

DNA of the CDR3: TGTGCCAGCAGTGAAGGGACGGGTGGGGGCTACACCTTC. The encoded protein is CASSEGTGGGYTF. The chain couples TRBV6-1 to TRBJ1-2; D unresolved. Trimming took off 1 base at V and 8 bases at J, with 11 bases between the two ends. This CDR3 contains 13 residues. The germline V gene encodes CDR1 MNHNS and CDR2 SASEGT.

There are a few counts of this clone. The V call is TRBV19, the J call TRBJ1-1; D call uncertain. Trimming took off 3 bases at V and 4 bases at J, with 12 bases between the two ends. The CDR3 length is 14 residues. Germline values: CDR1 LNHDA, CDR2 SQIVND (reference sequence). Here the CDR3 reads CASSIMGFGTEAFF. As DNA, the CDR3 is TGTGCCAGTAGTATTATGGGGTTCGGCACTGAAGCTTTCTTT.